Listed below are T cell receptor beta chains from one sample, sequenced in a study of blood T cell repertoires in COVID-19. Generated by immunoSEQ multiplex PCR, the TCRdb table keeps only in-frame clones and is missing some. The sample consists of about 87,000 clones, around 83% of them appearing once. Sequencing used peripheral blood. The receptors derive from a woman between 70 and 85 years old with acute or convalescent COVID-19. Each CDR3 is given with its conserved first and last residue. The D gene is left open where the match is weak. Only some rows state a clone size, as once, few, many or a class for expanded clones.

d_call clone_size j_call v_call cdr3_nt cdr3_aa
TRBD1 . TRBJ1-2 TRBV28 TGTGCCAGCAGCTTACAGGGGCTCATCGATGGCTACACCTTC CASSLQGLIDGYTF
TRBD2 . TRBJ2-1 TRBV19 TGTGCCAGTAGTATAGATCTGGCACTAGCGGGGGGCGGTGGCTCCTACAATGAGCAGTTCTTC CASSIDLALAGGGGSYNEQFF
. . TRBJ2-2 TRBV24-1 TGTGCCACCAGTGATCCGGGACACCTGAACACCGGGGAGCTGTTTTTT CATSDPGHLNTGELFF
. once TRBJ1-2 TRBV7-9 TGTGCCAGCAGCCCGCAAGCGGGGGGCTTCAATGGCTACACCTTC CASSPQAGGFNGYTF
. . TRBJ2-3 TRBV18 TGTGCCAGCTCACTCGGGTCTCACACAGATACGCAGTATTTT CASSLGSHTDTQYF
TRBD1 . TRBJ2-1 TRBV3-1/TRBV3-2 TGTGCCAGCAGCCAAGAAGGGACAGGGGGATACAATGAGCAGTTCTTC CASSQEGTGGYNEQFF
TRBD1 . TRBJ1-2 TRBV27 TGTGCCAGCATGCGGACAGGTAGTGATGGCTACACCTTC CASMRTGSDGYTF
TRBD1 . TRBJ2-7 TRBV18 TGTGCCAGCTCACCCCGGGACAGGGGGTACGAGCAGTACTTC CASSPRDRGYEQYF
. . TRBJ2-1 TRBV11-1 TGTGCCAGCACACCAGGGTGGAGGGGCTCCTACAATGAGCAGTTCTTC CASTPGWRGSYNEQFF
. . TRBJ1-5 TRBV30 TGTGCCTGGAGTGGGGAGGGATCGTGGGATCAGCCCCAGCATTTT CAWSGEGSWDQPQHF
TRBD1 once TRBJ1-1 TRBV5-5 TGTGCCAGCAGCTACACAGGGGCCGGACCGAACACTGAAGCTTTCTTT CASSYTGAGPNTEAFF
. . TRBJ2-1 TRBV24-1 TGTGCCACCAGTGATCCGACATCGAGCAATGAGCAGTTCTTC CATSDPTSSNEQFF
. . TRBJ1-2 TRBV2 TGTGCCAGCATTCTTGAGGGTACGGGCGGCTATGGCTACACCTTC CASILEGTGGYGYTF
. . TRBJ2-7 TRBV2 TGTGCCAGCAGGCAGTCCTACGAGCAGTACTTC CASRQSYEQYF
TRBD1 . TRBJ1-2 TRBV18 TGTGCCAGCTCACCGGGACAGAACTATGGCTACACCTTC CASSPGQNYGYTF
. . TRBJ1-2 TRBV18 TGTGCCAGCGGAGTCCAGGGCCATGGCTACACCTTC CASGVQGHGYTF
. . TRBJ1-2 TRBV6-5 TGTGCCAGCAGTTATGGGTGGGAGGGCGATGGCTACACCTTC CASSYGWEGDGYTF
TRBD1 few TRBJ2-6 TRBV5-5 TGTGCCAGCAGCTTGGCGGTGGGACAGGGGGCTCCTGGGGCCAACGTCCTGACTTTC CASSLAVGQGAPGANVLTF
. . TRBJ1-5 TRBV5-8 TGTGCCAGCTCCGGACTGAAAAGCAATCAGCCCCAGCATTTT CASSGLKSNQPQHF